What follows are 4 T cell receptor beta chains derived from one specimen sequenced in a study of blood T cell repertoires in COVID-19. Sequencing used immunoSEQ multiplex PCR; TCRdb keeps in-frame clones, though not all of them. The sample holds about 140,000 clones, roughly nine tenths seen once. The sample consisted of peripheral blood. These receptors were taken from a human donor with COVID-19, enrolled during active disease. The donor label of this sample is uncertain.

The J gene is TRBJ1-2, the V gene TRBV2; D not certain. Deletions cut 4 bases from V and 2 bases from J, with 8 bases between. This CDR3 contains 13 residues. The germline V gene encodes CDR1 SNHLY and CDR2 FYNNEI. For the CDR3, the DNA is TGTGCCAGCAGTGGTCCGGGGAACTATGGCTACACCTTC. Translation: CASSGPGNYGYTF.

The V gene is TRBV15, the J gene TRBJ1-1; D may be TRBD1 (5 bases). There are 15 residues in the CDR3. V lost 0 bases and J lost 0, with 8 bases in between. Germline values: CDR1 LNHNV, CDR2 YYDKDF (reference sequence). Here the CDR3 reads CATSREGALNTEAFF. CDR3 nucleotides: TGTGCCACCAGCAGAGAAGGGGCGTTGAACACTGAAGCTTTCTTT.

The chain links TRBV10-2 to TRBJ1-4, with 10 bases identical to TRBD1. Germline V gene sequence: CDR1 WSHSY, CDR2 SAAADI. This CDR3 has 15 residues. The V and J ends lost 4 bases and 7 bases, in that order; junction bases with no gene match: 6. The CDR3 here is CASSGQGAGIEKLFF. CDR3 sequence (DNA): TGCGCCAGCAGTGGACAGGGGGCGGGGATTGAAAAACTGTTTTTT.

This clone was found a few times. The chain links TRBV6-5 to TRBJ1-3; a weak D match, TRBD1 (6 bases). CDR1 is MNHEY, CDR2 SVGAGI, per germline. The CDR3 has 15 amino acids. With 2 bases removed from V and 2 bases from J, the gap between germline ends came to 10 bases. DNA of the CDR3: TGTGCCAGCAGTTACGGCAGGGGCCCTGGAAACACCATATATTTT. It specifies CASSYGRGPGNTIYF.